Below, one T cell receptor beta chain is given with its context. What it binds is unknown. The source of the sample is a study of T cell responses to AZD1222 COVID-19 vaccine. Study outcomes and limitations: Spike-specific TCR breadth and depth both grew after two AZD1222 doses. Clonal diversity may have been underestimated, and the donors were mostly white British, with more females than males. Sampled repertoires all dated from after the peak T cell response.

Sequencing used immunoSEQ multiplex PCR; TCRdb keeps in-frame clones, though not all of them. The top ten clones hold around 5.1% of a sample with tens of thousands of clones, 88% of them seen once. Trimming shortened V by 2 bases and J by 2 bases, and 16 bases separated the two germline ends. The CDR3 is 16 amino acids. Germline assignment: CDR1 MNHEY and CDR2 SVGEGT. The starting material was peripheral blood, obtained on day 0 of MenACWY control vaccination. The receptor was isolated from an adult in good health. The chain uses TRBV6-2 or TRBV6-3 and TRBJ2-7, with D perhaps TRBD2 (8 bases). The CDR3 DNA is TGTGCCAGCAGTTACCCCCGGGAGGGGGCGACCTACGAGCAGTACTTC. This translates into CASSYPREGATYEQYF.